A selection of T cell receptor beta chains follows, all from one sample in a study of cytomegalovirus exposure and HLA in healthy donors. TCRdb's copy holds only in-frame clones and misses some; the assay was immunoSEQ multiplex PCR. The sample lists 130,000 to 150,000 clones; about three quarters were seen once. Sequences were obtained from PBMCs. The receptors were sampled from a middle-aged man in good health and CMV-seropositive. Both conserved end residues are part of each CDR3. A D gene is named only where the DNA matches it firmly. The size of a clone is reported for some rows only, either as once, few or many, or as a class for expanded clones.

v_call	j_call	d_call	clone_size	cdr3_aa	cdr3_nt
TRBV7-9	TRBJ1-5	TRBD1	NA	CASSSDRGSNQPQHF	TGTGCCAGCAGCTCGGACAGGGGTAGCAATCAGCCCCAGCATTTT
TRBV2	TRBJ1-2	NA	NA	CASRALGTFNGYTF	TGTGCCAGCAGGGCGCTCGGGACATTTAACGGCTACACCTTC
TRBV27	TRBJ2-5	NA	once	CASSLSALEGGETQYF	TGTGCCAGCAGTTTATCTGCCCTTGAGGGGGGGGAGACCCAGTACTTC
TRBV29-1	TRBJ1-1	NA	NA	CSVDKGRFTEAFF	TGCAGCGTTGATAAGGGGAGGTTCACTGAAGCTTTCTTT
TRBV7-2	TRBJ2-7	TRBD2	few	CASSLEGTSGSSGYEQYF	TGTGCCAGCAGCTTAGAAGGGACTAGCGGGAGCTCCGGCTACGAGCAGTACTTC
TRBV11-3	TRBJ2-3	NA	NA	CASSWQGSDTQYF	TGTGCCAGCAGCTGGCAGGGATCAGATACGCAGTATTTT
TRBV11-2	TRBJ2-7	TRBD2	NA	CASNYKAGVHEQYF	TGTGCCAGCAACTATAAAGCGGGAGTGCACGAGCAGTACTTC
TRBV6-5	TRBJ2-7	TRBD2	NA	CASSSGLAGVNEQYF	TGTGCCAGCAGTTCCGGACTAGCGGGAGTCAACGAGCAGTACTTC
TRBV18	TRBJ1-4	TRBD1	NA	CASSPPTGGDEKLFF	TGTGCCAGCTCACCACCGACAGGGGGGGATGAAAAACTGTTTTTT
TRBV27	TRBJ2-3	NA	NA	CASTNLATTDTQYF	TGTGCCAGCACCAACTTAGCGACCACAGATACGCAGTATTTT
TRBV19	TRBJ2-2	NA	NA	CASSTPLAWANTGELFF	TGTGCCAGTAGTACCCCTCTAGCGTGGGCGAACACCGGGGAGCTGTTTTTT
TRBV18	TRBJ1-1	TRBD1	NA	CASSPQGDIDTEAFF	TGTGCCAGCTCACCGCAGGGGGATATCGACACTGAAGCTTTCTTT
TRBV5-1	TRBJ1-1	NA	NA	CASSLQGMNTEAFF	TGCGCCAGCAGCTTGCAGGGCATGAACACTGAAGCTTTCTTT
TRBV6-5	TRBJ2-5	NA	NA	CASSQGGHAPETQYF	TGTGCCAGCAGTCAAGGGGGACATGCTCCCGAGACCCAGTACTTC
TRBV7-3	TRBJ2-7	NA	NA	CASSLGSGPSYEQYF	TGTGCCAGCAGCTTAGGGAGCGGTCCCTCCTACGAGCAGTACTTC
TRBV5-1	TRBJ2-2	NA	NA	CASSLNRADTGELFF	TGCGCCAGCAGCTTGAACAGGGCGGACACCGGGGAGCTGTTTTTT
TRBV27	TRBJ1-5	NA	NA	CASKGDSNQPQHF	TGTGCCAGCAAAGGGGATAGCAATCAGCCCCAGCATTTT
TRBV9	TRBJ2-5	TRBD1	NA	CASSPLTGVGETQYF	TGTGCCAGCAGCCCCCTTACAGGGGTCGGTGAGACCCAGTACTTC
TRBV9	TRBJ1-1	TRBD1	NA	CASGVGTENTEAFF	TGTGCCAGTGGAGTTGGGACAGAGAACACTGAAGCTTTCTTT
TRBV28	TRBJ2-3	NA	NA	CASSPFTDTQYF	TGTGCCAGCAGTCCCTTCACAGATACGCAGTATTTT
TRBV6-5	TRBJ2-7	NA	NA	CASSYGQSYEQYF	TGTGCCAGCAGTTACGGACAATCCTACGAGCAGTACTTC
TRBV6-5	TRBJ1-2	NA	NA	CASSGGTVNYGYTF	TGTGCCAGCAGCGGGGGGACTGTTAACTATGGCTACACCTTC
TRBV27	TRBJ1-1	NA	NA	CASSRGRVRNTEAFF	TGTGCCAGCAGTAGGGGCAGGGTCCGGAACACTGAAGCTTTCTTT
TRBV7-3	TRBJ1-5	NA	NA	CASSLQGNQPQHF	TGTGCCAGCAGCTTACAGGGCAACCAGCCCCAGCATTTT
TRBV4-2	TRBJ1-5	NA	NA	CASSQDAGGRVNQPQHF	TGTGCCAGCAGCCAAGATGCGGGGGGGCGAGTCAATCAGCCCCAGCATTTT
TRBV7-2	TRBJ2-7	TRBD2	NA	CASGLAGGGSSYEQYF	TGTGCCAGCGGACTAGCGGGAGGTGGAAGCTCCTACGAGCAGTACTTC
TRBV5-6	TRBJ2-1	NA	once	CASSPRPGSYNEQFF	TGTGCCAGCAGCCCCAGGCCTGGCTCCTACAATGAGCAGTTCTTC
TRBV9	TRBJ2-2	TRBD2	NA	CASSVSSGRNTGELFF	TGTGCCAGCAGCGTAAGTAGCGGGCGGAACACCGGGGAGCTGTTTTTT
TRBV30	TRBJ2-5	TRBD1	NA	CAWSIGTGLSVQYF	TGTGCCTGGAGTATCGGGACAGGCCTTTCGGTTCAGTACTTC